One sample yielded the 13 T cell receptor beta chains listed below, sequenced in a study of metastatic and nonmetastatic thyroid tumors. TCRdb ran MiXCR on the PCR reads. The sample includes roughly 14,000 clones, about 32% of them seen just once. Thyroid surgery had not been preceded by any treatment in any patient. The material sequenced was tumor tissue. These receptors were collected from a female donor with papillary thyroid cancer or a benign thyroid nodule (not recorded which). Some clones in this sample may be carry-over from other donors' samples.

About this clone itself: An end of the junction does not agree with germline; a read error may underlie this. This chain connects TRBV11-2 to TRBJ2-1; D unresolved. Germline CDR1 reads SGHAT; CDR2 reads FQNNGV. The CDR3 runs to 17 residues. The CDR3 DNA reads TGTGCCAGCAGCCTAGAGGTGGCGGAAATAGGACCCCATGAGCAGTTCTTC. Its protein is CASSLEVAEIGPHEQFF.

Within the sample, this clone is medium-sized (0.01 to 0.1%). Here the CDR3 reads CAWSRGAGTMIEKLFF. In DNA, the CDR3 is TGTGCCTGGAGTAGGGGAGCAGGGACGATGATCGAAAAACTGTTTTTT. The chain employs TRBV30 and TRBJ1-4; D may be TRBD1 (5 bases). The germline CDR1 and CDR2 sequences are GTSNPN and SVGIG (reference sequence). This CDR3 is 16 amino acids long. V was clipped by 2 bases and J by 8 bases, with 21 bases between them.

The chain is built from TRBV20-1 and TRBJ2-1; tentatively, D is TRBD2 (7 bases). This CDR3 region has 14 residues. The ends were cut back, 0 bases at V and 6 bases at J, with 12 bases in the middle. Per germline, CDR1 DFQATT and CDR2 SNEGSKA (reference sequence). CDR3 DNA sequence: TGCAGTGCTAGAGACGGGGGGCCTAGCAATGAGCAGTTCTTC. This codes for CSARDGGPSNEQFF.

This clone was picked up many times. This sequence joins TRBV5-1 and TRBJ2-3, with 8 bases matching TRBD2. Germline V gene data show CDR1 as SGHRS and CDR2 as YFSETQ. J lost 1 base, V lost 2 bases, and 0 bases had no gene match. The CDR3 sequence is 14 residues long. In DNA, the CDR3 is TGCGCCAGCAGCTTACTAGCGGGCACAGATACGCAGTATTTT. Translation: CASSLLAGTDTQYF. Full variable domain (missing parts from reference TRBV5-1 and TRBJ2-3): KAGVTQTPRYLIKTRGQQVTLSCSPISGHRSVSWYQQTPGQGLQFLFEYFSETQRNKGNFPGRFSGRQFSNSRSEMNVSTLELGDSALYLCASSLLAGTDTQYFGPGTRLTVL.

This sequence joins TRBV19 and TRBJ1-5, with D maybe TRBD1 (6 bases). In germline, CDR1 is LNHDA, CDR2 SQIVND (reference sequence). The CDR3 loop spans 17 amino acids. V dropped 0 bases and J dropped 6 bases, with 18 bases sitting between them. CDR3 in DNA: TGTGCCAGTAGTATAGACCTAAAAGGGGGGAATAGTCAGCCCCAGCATTTT. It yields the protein CASSIDLKGGNSQPQHF.

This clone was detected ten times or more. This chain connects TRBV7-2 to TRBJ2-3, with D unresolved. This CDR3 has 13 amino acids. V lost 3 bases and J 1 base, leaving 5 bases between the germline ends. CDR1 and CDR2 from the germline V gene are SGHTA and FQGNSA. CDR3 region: CASSFTGTDTQYF. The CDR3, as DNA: TGTGCCAGCAGCTTTACTGGCACAGATACGCAGTATTTT.

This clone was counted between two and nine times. The CDR3 coding sequence is TGCGCCAGCGGAGACCATAGCGAGCAGTACTTC. Translation: CASGDHSEQYF. This chain connects TRBV10-1 to TRBJ2-7; D unresolved. Germline CDR1 reads WNHNN; CDR2 reads SYGVQD (reference sequence). The CDR3 is 11 amino acids. Trimming took off 8 bases at V and 6 bases at J, with 11 bases between the two ends.

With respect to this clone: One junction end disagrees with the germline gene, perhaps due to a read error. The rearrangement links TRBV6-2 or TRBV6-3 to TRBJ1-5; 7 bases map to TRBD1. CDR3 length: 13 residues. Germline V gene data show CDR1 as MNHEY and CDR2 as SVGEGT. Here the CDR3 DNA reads TGTGTCAGCAGTTACAGGGACAGTCAGCCCCAGCATTTT. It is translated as CVSSYRDSQPQHF.

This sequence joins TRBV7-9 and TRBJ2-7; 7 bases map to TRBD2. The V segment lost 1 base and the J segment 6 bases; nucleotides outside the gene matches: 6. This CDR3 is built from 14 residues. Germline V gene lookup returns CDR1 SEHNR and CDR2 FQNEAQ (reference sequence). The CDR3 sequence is CASSLGGGAVEQYF. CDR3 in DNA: TGTGCCAGCAGCTTAGGCGGGGGAGCGGTCGAGCAGTACTTC.

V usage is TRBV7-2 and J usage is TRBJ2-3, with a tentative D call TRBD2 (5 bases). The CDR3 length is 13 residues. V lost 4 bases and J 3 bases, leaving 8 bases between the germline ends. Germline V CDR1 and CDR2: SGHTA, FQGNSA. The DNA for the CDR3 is TGTGCCAGCAGCTCCCAGCGGACAGATACGCAGTATTTT. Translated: CASSSQRTDTQYF.

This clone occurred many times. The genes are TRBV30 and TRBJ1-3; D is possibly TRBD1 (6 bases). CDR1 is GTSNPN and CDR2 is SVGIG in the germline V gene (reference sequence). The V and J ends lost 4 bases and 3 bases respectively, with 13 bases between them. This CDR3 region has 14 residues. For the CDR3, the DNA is TGTGCCTGGACCCTACAGGGAGGTGGAAACACCATATATTTT. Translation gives CAWTLQGGGNTIYF.

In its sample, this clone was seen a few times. The CDR3 nucleotides are TGCAGTGCTAGAGTTCTAGCGGAGACCTACGAGCAGTACTTC. Encoded protein: CSARVLAETYEQYF. The chain couples TRBV20-1 to TRBJ2-7; TRBD2 matches 7 bases. Trimming removed 1 base from V and 2 bases from J; junction bases left unmatched: 5. This CDR3 contains 14 residues. In germline, CDR1 is DFQATT, CDR2 SNEGSKA (reference sequence).

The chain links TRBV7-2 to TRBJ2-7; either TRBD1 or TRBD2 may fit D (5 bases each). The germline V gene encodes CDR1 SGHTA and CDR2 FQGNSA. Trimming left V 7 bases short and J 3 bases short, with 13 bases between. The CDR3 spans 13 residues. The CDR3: CASILGGGYEQYF. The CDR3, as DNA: TGTGCCAGCATCCTTGGGGGTGGCTACGAGCAGTACTTC.